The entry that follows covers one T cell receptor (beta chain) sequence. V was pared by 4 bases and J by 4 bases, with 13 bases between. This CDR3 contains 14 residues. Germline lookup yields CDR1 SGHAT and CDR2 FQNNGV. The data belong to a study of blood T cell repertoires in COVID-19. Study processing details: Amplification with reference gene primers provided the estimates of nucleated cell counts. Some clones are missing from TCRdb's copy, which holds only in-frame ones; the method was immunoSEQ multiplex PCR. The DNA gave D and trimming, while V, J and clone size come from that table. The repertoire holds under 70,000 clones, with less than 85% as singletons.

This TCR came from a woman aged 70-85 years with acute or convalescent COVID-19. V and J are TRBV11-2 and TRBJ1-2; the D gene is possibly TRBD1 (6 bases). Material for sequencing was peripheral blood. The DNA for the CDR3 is TGTGCCAGCAGCTCTCCAACAGGGATCTATGGCTACACCTTC. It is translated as CASSSPTGIYGYTF.